Listed below are T cell receptor beta chains from one sample, sequenced in a study of metastatic and nonmetastatic thyroid tumors. TCRdb reprocessed the PCR reads via MiXCR. The sample yields more than 9,500 clones, around 25% seen once. The specimen was adjacent normal tissue. These receptors all stem from a male donor with papillary thyroid cancer or a benign thyroid nodule (not recorded which). Some clones in this sample may be carry-over from other donors' samples. CDR3s include the opening cysteine and the closing phenylalanine or tryptophan. The D gene is left open where the match is weak. The listing skips clone size in some rows; elsewhere it reads once, few, many or a size class.

TRBJ1-1,TRBV6-1,many,TRBD1,CASGSLGQGARTEAFF,TGTGCCAGCGGATCCTTAGGACAGGGGGCGCGTACTGAAGCTTTCTTT
TRBJ2-7,TRBV5-1,-,TRBD1,CASSLADRPYSYEQYF,TGCGCCAGCAGCTTGGCGGACAGGCCTTATTCCTACGAGCAGTACTTC
TRBJ2-1,TRBV12-3/TRBV12-4,few,TRBD1,CASKDRGRQYNEQFF,TGTGCCAGCAAAGACAGGGGGCGCCAGTACAATGAGCAGTTCTTC
TRBJ2-7,TRBV12-3/TRBV12-4,-,TRBD1,CATGTGAFDEQYF,TGTGCCACCGGGACAGGGGCATTCGACGAGCAGTACTTC
TRBJ1-1,TRBV5-1,medium-sized,-,CASSLEGNTEAFF,TGCGCCAGCAGCTTGGAGGGCAACACTGAAGCTTTCTTT
TRBJ1-1,TRBV18,many,-,CASSPRPENTEAFF,TGTGCCAGCTCACCACGGCCGGAGAACACTGAAGCTTTCTTT
TRBJ1-2,TRBV19,medium-sized,TRBD1,CASSRFKQGSYGYTF,TGTGCCAGTAGTAGATTCAAACAGGGGTCCTATGGCTACACCTTC
TRBJ1-1,TRBV2,-,-,CASIPGRGGTEAFF,TGTGCCAGCATTCCCGGTCGGGGGGGCACTGAAGCTTTCTTT
TRBJ1-3,TRBV5-6,-,-,CASSLGLSGNTIYF,TGTGCCAGCAGCTTGGGGCTCTCTGGAAACACCATATATTTT
TRBJ1-1,TRBV5-5,-,-,CASTEGNEAFF,TGTGCCAGCACCGAAGGGAATGAAGCTTTCTTT
TRBJ1-1,TRBV20-1,-,TRBD1,CSALRTGLQNTEAFF,TGCAGTGCTCTTAGGACAGGTCTACAGAACACTGAAGCTTTCTTT
TRBJ1-1,TRBV7-9,many,-,CASSATPIEAFF,TGTGCCAGCAGCGCAACACCTATTGAAGCTTTCTTT
TRBJ2-7,TRBV2,few,-,CASWDSLYEQYF,TGTGCCAGCTGGGACTCATTATACGAGCAGTACTTC
TRBJ1-1,TRBV12-5,-,-,CASDLDKSGMGTEALF,TGTGCTAGTGATTTAGATAAATCCGGGATGGGCACTGAAGCTTTATTT
TRBJ2-7,TRBV11-2,-,-,CASSVGSGRSEQYF,TGTGCCAGCAGCGTCGGATCAGGGCGATCCGAGCAGTACTTC
TRBJ2-4,TRBV6-1,few,TRBD2,CASSEWASGRVNIQYF,TGTGCCAGCAGTGAATGGGCTAGCGGGAGGGTGAACATTCAGTACTTC
TRBJ2-7,TRBV19,few,TRBD1,CASKDRDEQYF,TGTGCCAGTAAGGACAGGGACGAGCAGTACTTC
TRBJ2-3,TRBV30,many,TRBD2,CAWSLAGATNTQYF,TGTGCCTGGAGTTTAGCGGGAGCCACCAATACGCAGTATTTT
TRBJ2-6,TRBV19,medium-sized,-,CASRSNSGANVLTF,TGTGCCAGTAGGTCTAACTCTGGGGCCAACGTCCTGACTTTC
TRBJ1-1,TRBV11-3,-,TRBD1,CASGKQGAGTEAFF,TGTGCCAGCGGGAAACAGGGGGCCGGCACTGAAGCTTTCTTT